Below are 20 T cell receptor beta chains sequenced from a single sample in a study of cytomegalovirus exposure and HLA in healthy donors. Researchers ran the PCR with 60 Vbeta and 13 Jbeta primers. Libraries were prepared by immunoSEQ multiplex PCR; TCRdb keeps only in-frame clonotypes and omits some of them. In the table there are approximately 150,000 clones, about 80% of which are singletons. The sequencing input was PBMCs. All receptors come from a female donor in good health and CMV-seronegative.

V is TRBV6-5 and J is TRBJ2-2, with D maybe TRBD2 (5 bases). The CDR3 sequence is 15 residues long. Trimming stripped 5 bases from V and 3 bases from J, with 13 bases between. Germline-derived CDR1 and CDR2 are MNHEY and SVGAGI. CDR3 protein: CASSLKGVYTGELFF. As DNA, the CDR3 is TGTGCCAGCAGTCTTAAGGGAGTTTACACCGGGGAGCTGTTTTTT.

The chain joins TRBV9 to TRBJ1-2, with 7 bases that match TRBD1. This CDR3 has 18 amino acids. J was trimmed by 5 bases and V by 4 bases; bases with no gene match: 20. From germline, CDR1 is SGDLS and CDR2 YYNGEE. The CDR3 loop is CASSSSSGDSAVRYGYTF. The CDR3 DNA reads TGTGCCAGCAGCAGTAGTTCCGGGGACAGCGCGGTCCGGTATGGCTACACCTTC. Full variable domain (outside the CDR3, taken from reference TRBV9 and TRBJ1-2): DSGVTQTPKHLITATGQRVTLRCSPRSGDLSVYWYQQSLDQGLQFLIQYYNGEERAKGNILERFSAQQFPDLHSELNLSSLELGDSALYFCASSSSSGDSAVRYGYTFGSGTRLTVV.

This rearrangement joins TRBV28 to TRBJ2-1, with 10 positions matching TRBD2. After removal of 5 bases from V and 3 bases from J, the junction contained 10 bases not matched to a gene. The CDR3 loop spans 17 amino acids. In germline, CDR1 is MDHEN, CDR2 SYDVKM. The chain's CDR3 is CASSTVLAGAYYNEQFF. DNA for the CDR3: TGTGCCAGCAGTACCGTCCTAGCGGGAGCTTACTACAATGAGCAGTTCTTC.

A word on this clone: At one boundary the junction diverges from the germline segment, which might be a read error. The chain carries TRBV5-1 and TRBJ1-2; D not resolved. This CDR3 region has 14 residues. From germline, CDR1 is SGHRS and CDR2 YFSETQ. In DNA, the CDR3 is TGCGCCAGCAGCTTCGGCGAAGCTAACTATGGCTACCCCTTC. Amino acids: CASSFGEANYGYPF.

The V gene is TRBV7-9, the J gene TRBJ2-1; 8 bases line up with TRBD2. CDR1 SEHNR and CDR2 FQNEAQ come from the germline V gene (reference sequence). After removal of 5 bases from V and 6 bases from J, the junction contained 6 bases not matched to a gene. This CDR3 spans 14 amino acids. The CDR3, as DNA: TGTGCCAGCAGCCTGAGCGGGAGATCCAATGAGCAGTTCTTC. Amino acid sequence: CASSLSGRSNEQFF.

Here the CDR3 DNA reads TGCGCCAGCAGCCAAGTAGGCCCGCATCCGCTAGCGTCAAGCTCCTACAATGAGCAGTTCTTC. This gives the protein CASSQVGPHPLASSSYNEQFF. The chain carries TRBV4-1 and TRBJ2-1; weak D call: TRBD2 (6 bases). With 1 base removed from V and 0 bases from J, the gap between germline ends came to 25 bases. The CDR3 extends over 21 amino acids. Germline V gene sequence: CDR1 MGHRA, CDR2 YSYEKL.

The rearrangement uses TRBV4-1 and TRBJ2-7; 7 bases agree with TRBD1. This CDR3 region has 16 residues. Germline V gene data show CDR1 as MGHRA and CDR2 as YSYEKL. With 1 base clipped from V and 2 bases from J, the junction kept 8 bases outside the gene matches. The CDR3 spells CASSQAPSQGTYEQYF. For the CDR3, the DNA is TGCGCCAGCAGCCAAGCCCCTTCACAGGGGACCTACGAGCAGTACTTC.

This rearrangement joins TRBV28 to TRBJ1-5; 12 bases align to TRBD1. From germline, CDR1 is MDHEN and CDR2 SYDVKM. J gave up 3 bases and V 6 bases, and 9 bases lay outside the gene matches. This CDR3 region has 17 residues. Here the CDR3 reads CASRLPGQGAYNQPQHF. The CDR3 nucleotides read TGTGCCAGCAGGCTTCCGGGACAGGGGGCCTACAATCAGCCCCAGCATTTT.

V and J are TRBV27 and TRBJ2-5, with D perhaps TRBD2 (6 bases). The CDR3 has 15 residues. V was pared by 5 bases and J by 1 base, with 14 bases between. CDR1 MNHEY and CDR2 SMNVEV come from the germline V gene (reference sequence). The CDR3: CASSPWGELQETQYF. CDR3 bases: TGTGCCAGCAGTCCATGGGGGGAGCTCCAAGAGACCCAGTACTTC.

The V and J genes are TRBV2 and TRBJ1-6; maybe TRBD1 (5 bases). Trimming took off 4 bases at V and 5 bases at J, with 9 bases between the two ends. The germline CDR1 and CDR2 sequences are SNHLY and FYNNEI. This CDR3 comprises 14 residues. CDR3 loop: CASSVTVNNSPLHF. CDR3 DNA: TGTGCCAGCAGTGTGACAGTGAATAATTCACCCCTCCACTTT.

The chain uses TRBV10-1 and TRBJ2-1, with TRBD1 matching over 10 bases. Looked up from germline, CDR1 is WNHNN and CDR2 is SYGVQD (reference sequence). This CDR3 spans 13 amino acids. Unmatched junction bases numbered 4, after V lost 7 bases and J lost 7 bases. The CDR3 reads CASTWTGGNEQFF. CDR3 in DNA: TGCGCCAGCACCTGGACAGGGGGAAATGAGCAGTTCTTC.

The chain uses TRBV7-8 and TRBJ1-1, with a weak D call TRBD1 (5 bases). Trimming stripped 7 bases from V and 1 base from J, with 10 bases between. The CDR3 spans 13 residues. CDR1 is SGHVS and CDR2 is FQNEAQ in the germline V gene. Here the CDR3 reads CASTRDANTEAFF. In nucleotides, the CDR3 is TGTGCCAGCACCAGGGATGCGAACACTGAAGCTTTCTTT.

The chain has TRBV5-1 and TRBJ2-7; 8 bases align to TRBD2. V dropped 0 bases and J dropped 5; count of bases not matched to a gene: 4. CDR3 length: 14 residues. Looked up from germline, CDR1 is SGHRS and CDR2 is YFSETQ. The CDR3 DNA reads TGCGCCAGCAGCTTGGGAGCGGGAGTGAACGAGCAGTACTTC. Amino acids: CASSLGAGVNEQYF.

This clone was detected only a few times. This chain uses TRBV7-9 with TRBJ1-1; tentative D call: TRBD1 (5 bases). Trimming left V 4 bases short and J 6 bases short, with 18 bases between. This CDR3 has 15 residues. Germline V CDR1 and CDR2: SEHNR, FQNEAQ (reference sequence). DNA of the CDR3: TGTGCCAGCAGCTACCCGGTCGGCCAGGGCGCTGAAGCTTTCTTT. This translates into CASSYPVGQGAEAFF.

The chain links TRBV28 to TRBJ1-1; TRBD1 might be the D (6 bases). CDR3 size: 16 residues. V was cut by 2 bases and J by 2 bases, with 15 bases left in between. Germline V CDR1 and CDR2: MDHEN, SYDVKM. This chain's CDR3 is CASSLGLGGENTEAFF. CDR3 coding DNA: TGTGCCAGCAGTTTAGGGCTAGGGGGGGAAAACACTGAAGCTTTCTTT. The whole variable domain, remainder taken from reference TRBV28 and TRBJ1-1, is DVKVTQSSRYLVKRTGEKVFLECVQDMDHENMFWYRQDPGLGLRLIYFSYDVKMKEKGDIPEGYSVSREKKERFSLILESASTNQTSMYLCASSLGLGGENTEAFFGQGTRLTVV.

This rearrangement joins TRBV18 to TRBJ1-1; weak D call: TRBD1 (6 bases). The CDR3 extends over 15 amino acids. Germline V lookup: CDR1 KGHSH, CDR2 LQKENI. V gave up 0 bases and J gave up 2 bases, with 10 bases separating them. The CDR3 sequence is CASSPPVGTNTEAFF. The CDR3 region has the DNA TGTGCCAGCTCACCACCTGTTGGGACAAACACTGAAGCTTTCTTT. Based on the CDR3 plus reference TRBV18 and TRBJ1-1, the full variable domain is NAGVMQNPRHLVRRRGQEARLRCSPMKGHSHVYWYRQLPEEGLKFMVYLQKENIIDESGMPKERFSAEFPKEGPSILRIQQVVRGDSAAYFCASSPPVGTNTEAFFGQGTRLTVV.

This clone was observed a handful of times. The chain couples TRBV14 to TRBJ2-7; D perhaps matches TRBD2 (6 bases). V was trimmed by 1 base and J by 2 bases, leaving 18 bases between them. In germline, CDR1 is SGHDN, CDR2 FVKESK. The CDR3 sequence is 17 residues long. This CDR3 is CASSQGVLRGGTYEQYF. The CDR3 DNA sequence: TGTGCCAGCAGCCAAGGGGTGCTGAGGGGAGGAACCTACGAGCAGTACTTC.

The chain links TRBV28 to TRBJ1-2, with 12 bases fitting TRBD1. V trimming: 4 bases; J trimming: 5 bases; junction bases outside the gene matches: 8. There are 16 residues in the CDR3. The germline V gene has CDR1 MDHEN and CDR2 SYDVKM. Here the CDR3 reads CASSYAGTGGKYGYTF. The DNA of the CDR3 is TGTGCCAGCAGTTACGCCGGGACAGGGGGCAAGTATGGCTACACCTTC.

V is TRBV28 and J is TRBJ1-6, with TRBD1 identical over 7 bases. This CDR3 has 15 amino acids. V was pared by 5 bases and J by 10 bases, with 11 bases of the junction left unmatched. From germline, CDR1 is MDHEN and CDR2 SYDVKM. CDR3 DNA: TGTGCCAGCAGTCCCTCGACAGGGCCGGGATCACCCCTCCACTTT. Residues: CASSPSTGPGSPLHF.

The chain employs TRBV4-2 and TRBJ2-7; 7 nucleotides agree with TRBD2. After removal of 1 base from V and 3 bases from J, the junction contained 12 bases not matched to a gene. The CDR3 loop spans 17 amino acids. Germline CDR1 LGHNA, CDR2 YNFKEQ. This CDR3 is CASSQGYRSASGYEQYF. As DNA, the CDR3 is TGTGCCAGCAGCCAAGGATACCGTAGTGCTAGCGGCTACGAGCAGTACTTC.